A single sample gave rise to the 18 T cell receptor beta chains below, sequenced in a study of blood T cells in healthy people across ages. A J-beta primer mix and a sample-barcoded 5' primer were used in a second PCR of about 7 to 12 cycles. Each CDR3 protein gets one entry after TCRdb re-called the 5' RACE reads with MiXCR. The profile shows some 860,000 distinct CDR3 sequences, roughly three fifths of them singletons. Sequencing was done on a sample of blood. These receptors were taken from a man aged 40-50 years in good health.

CDR3 protein: CAIHGTSGRWVQETQYF. Written as DNA, the CDR3 is TGTGCCATCCACGGGACTAGCGGTAGATGGGTCCAAGAGACCCAGTACTTC. The chain employs TRBV7-9 and TRBJ2-5; 11 nucleotides agree with TRBD2. Germline-derived CDR1 and CDR2 are SEHNR and FQNEAQ (reference sequence). V lost 10 bases, J lost 1 base, and 14 bases stayed unmatched. CDR3 length: 17 residues.

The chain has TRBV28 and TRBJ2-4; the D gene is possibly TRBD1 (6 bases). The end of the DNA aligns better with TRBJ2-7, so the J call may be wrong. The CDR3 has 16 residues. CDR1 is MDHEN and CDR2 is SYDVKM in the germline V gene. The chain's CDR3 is CASNPARLGGDYEQYF. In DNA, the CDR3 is TGTGCCAGCAATCCCGCTAGGCTAGGGGGAGACTACGAGCAGTACTTC.

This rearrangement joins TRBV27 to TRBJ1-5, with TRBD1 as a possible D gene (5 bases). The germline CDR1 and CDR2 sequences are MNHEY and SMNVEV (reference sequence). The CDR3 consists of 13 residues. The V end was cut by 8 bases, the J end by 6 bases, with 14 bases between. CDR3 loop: CASGDGAGQPQHF. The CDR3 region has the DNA TGTGCCAGCGGGGACGGAGCGGGTCAGCCCCAGCATTTT.

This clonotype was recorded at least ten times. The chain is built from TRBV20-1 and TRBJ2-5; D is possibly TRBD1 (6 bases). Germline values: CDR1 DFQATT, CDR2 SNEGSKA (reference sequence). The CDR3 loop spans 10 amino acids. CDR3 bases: TGCAGCGCAAGGGGGGAGACCCAGTACTTC. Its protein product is CSARGETQYF.

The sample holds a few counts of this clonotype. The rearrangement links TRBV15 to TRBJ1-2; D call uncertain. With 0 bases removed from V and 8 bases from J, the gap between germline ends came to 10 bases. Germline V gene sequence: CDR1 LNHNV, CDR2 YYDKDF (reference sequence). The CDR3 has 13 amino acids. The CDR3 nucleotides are TGTGCCACCAGCAGAGATGGCACAGAGGGCTACACCTTC. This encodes CATSRDGTEGYTF.

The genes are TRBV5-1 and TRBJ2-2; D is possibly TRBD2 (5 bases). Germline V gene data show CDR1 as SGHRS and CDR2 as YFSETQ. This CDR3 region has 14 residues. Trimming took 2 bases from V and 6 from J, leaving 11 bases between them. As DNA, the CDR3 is TGCGCCAGCAGCTTTACCGGGGTTCCCGGGGAGCTGTTTTTT. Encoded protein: CASSFTGVPGELFF.

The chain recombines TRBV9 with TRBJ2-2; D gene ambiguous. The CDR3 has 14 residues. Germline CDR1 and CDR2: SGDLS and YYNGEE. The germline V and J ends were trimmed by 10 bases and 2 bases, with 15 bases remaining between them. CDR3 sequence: CAGPLNPNTGELFF. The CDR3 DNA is TGTGCCGGACCCCTCAACCCCAACACCGGGGAGCTGTTTTTT. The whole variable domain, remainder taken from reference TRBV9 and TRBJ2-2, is DSGVTQTPKHLITATGQRVTLRCSPRSGDLSVYWYQQSLDQGLQFLIQYYNGEERAKGNILERFSAQQFPDLHSELNLSSLELGDSALYFCAGPLNPNTGELFFGEGSRLTVL.

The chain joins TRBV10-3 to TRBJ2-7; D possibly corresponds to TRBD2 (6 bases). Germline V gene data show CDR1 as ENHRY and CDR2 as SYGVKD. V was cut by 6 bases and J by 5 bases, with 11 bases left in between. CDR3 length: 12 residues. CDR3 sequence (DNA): TGTGCCATCAGAACTTCTAGCGACGAGCAGTACTTC. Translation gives CAIRTSSDEQYF.

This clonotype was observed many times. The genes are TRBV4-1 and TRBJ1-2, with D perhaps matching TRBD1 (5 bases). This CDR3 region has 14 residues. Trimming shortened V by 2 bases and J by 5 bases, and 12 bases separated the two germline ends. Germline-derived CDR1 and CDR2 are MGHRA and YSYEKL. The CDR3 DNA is TGCGCCAGCAGCCAAAACCGGGGGGTATATGGCTACACCTTC. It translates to CASSQNRGVYGYTF.

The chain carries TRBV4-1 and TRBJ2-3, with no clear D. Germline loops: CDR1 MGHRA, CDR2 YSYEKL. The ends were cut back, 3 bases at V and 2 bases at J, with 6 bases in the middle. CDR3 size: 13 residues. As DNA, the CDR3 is TGCGCCAGCAGCCACCCGGCCACAGATACGCAGTATTTT. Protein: CASSHPATDTQYF.

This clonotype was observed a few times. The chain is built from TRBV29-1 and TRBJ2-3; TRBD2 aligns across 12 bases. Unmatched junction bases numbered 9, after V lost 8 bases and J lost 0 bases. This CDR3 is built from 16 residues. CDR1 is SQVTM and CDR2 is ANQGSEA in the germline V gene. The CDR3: CSINGGLAGSTDTQYF. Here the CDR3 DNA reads TGCAGCATAAACGGTGGACTAGCGGGGAGCACAGATACGCAGTATTTT.

Here the CDR3 reads CSARRDADLAKNIQYF. The CDR3 region has the DNA TGCAGTGCTAGACGGGACGCAGACCTAGCCAAAAACATTCAGTACTTC. The chain uses TRBV20-1 and TRBJ2-4, with D possibly being TRBD1 or TRBD2 (5 bases each). Germline V gene sequence: CDR1 DFQATT, CDR2 SNEGSKA (reference sequence). Trimming took 2 bases from V and 0 from J, leaving 14 bases between them. The length of the CDR3 is 16 residues.

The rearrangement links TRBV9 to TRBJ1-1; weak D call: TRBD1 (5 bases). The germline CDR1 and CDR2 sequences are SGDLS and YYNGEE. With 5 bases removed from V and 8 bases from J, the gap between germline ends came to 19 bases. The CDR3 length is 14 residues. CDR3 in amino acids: CASRDLRQFNEAFF. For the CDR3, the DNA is TGTGCCAGCAGGGATTTAAGACAGTTCAACGAAGCTTTCTTT.

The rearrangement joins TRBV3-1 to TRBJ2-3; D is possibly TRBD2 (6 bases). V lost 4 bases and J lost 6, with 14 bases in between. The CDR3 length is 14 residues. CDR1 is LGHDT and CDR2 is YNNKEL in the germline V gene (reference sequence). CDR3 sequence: CASSRNPSGDTQYF. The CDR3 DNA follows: TGTGCCAGCAGCCGGAATCCGAGCGGGGATACGCAGTATTTT.

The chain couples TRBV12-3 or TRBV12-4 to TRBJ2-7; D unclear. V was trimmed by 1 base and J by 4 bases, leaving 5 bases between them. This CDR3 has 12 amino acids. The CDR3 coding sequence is TGTGCCAGCAGTTTAGAGGAGTACGAGCAGTACTTC. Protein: CASSLEEYEQYF.

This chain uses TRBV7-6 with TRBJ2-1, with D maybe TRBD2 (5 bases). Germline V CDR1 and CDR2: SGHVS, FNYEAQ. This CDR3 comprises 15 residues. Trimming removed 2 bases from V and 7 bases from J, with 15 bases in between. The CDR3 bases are TGTGCCAGCAGCTTATCCCCGAGCCCGGGAAATGAGCAGTTCTTC. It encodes CASSLSPSPGNEQFF.

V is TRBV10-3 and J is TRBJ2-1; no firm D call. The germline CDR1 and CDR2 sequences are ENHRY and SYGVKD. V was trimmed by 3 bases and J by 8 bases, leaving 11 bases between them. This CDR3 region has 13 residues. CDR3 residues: CAISDPDWDEQFF. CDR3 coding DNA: TGTGCCATCAGTGACCCTGACTGGGATGAGCAGTTCTTC.

Here the CDR3 reads CASRSRDTEAFF. Here the CDR3 DNA reads TGTGCCAGCAGGTCACGGGACACTGAAGCTTTCTTT. The chain joins TRBV28 to TRBJ1-1; D not certain. Trimming took 6 bases from V and 3 from J, leaving 8 bases between them. The CDR3 totals 12 residues. Germline CDR1 is MDHEN and CDR2 is SYDVKM.